Following are 11 T cell receptor beta chains from one sample sequenced in a study of CD8+CD57+ T cells in acquired aplastic anemia. CD8+CD57+ cell expansion, shown by flow cytometry, had occurred in the patients selected for sequencing. The template used for profiling TCR beta VDJ and CDR3 was genomic DNA. TCRdb used MiXCR to reprocess the reads, holding one entry per CDR3 protein. The profile shows roughly 260,000 distinct CDR3 sequences, approximately 45% of them singletons. The specimen was sorted CD4+, CD8+, or CD8+CD57+ T cells (not recorded which) from PBMCs. All receptors derive from a human donor with aplastic anemia.

This clonotype was seen many times. J is TRBJ1-6 and V is TRBV5-4; possibly TRBD1 for D (5 bases). Germline CDR1 and CDR2: SGHNT and YYREEE (reference sequence). Trimming pared 4 bases from V and 8 bases from J, leaving 7 bases between. This CDR3 contains 12 residues. CDR3 loop: CASSQGYSPLHF. The CDR3 region has the DNA TGTGCCAGCAGCCAGGGCTATTCACCCCTCCACTTT.

The table lists this clonotype with many counts. The chain joins TRBV15 to TRBJ1-1; 8 bases match TRBD1. The CDR3 has 16 residues. In germline, CDR1 is LNHNV, CDR2 YYDKDF (reference sequence). V dropped 4 bases and J dropped 0; count of bases not matched to a gene: 7. CDR3 coding DNA: TGTGCCACCAGCATGCTGACAGGGGATATGAACACTGAAGCTTTCTTT. Residues: CATSMLTGDMNTEAFF.

Many counts were recorded for this clonotype. The chain couples TRBV7-9 to TRBJ1-1; D not resolved. The CDR3 is 15 amino acids. The germline V gene encodes CDR1 SEHNR and CDR2 FQNEAQ (reference sequence). V shed 5 bases and J shed 1 base, with 14 bases lying between them. In DNA, the CDR3 is TGTGCCAGCAGCCCCCCCGGACTGGAGAACACTGAAGCTTTCTTT. Translated: CASSPPGLENTEAFF.

This clonotype was found many times. The chain couples TRBV27 to TRBJ1-2, with D possibly matching TRBD1 (5 bases). V lost 5 bases, J lost 2 bases, and 6 bases lay in between. This CDR3 is built from 12 residues. The germline V gene has CDR1 MNHEY and CDR2 SMNVEV (reference sequence). CDR3 sequence: CASSRDNYGYTF. The CDR3 coding sequence is TGTGCCAGCAGTCGGGACAACTATGGCTACACCTTC.

The rearrangement joins TRBV10-3 to TRBJ2-3; 10 nucleotides align to TRBD2. The CDR3 covers 15 residues. The junction had 6 bases not matched to a gene; V was cut back by 5 bases and J by 4 bases. CDR1 and CDR2 (germline): ENHRY, SYGVKD. The CDR3: CAISRSGGEADTQYF. The CDR3 DNA follows: TGTGCCATCAGTAGAAGCGGGGGGGAGGCAGATACGCAGTATTTT.

This clonotype showed up just a few times. This chain uses TRBV4-2 with TRBJ2-7; 11 positions agree with TRBD1. J lost 3 bases, V lost 6 bases, and 13 bases had no gene match. CDR3 length: 17 residues. Germline CDR1 LGHNA, CDR2 YNFKEQ. CDR3 bases: TGTGCCAGCAGTTTTGTCCGAGCCGGGACAGGGGGCTACGAGCAGTACTTC. It yields the protein CASSFVRAGTGGYEQYF.

Concerning this clonotype itself: A read error may account for a junction end that differs from germline. The chain has TRBV7-3 and TRBJ2-3; 7 bases are shared with TRBD2. There are 14 residues in the CDR3. Germline assignment: CDR1 SGHTA and CDR2 FQGTGA. The CDR3 region has the DNA TGTGCCAGCAGTGATGGCGGGAGCGCAGATACGCAATATTTT. Translation gives CASSDGGSADTQYF.

The chain carries TRBV7-2 and TRBJ1-1; D uncertain. The V and J ends lost 3 bases and 3 bases respectively, with 5 bases between them. Germline values: CDR1 SGHTA, CDR2 FQGNSA. There are 12 residues in the CDR3. CDR3 sequence: CASSLIYTEAFF. The CDR3 bases are TGTGCCAGCAGCTTGATCTACACTGAAGCTTTCTTT.

The rearrangement links TRBV5-1 to TRBJ2-5, with TRBD1 matching 8 bases. Trimming at V came to 2 bases and at J to 5 bases, leaving 5 bases not matched to a gene. Per the germline V gene, CDR1 is SGHRS and CDR2 is YFSETQ. This CDR3 is built from 14 residues. As DNA, the CDR3 is TGCGCCAGCAGCTTTAGACAGGGGATGGAGACCCAGTACTTC. Its translation: CASSFRQGMETQYF.

The chain links TRBV7-8 to TRBJ1-6, with D perhaps TRBD1 (6 bases). V was pared by 4 bases and J by 7 bases, with 26 bases between. Germline V gives CDR1 SGHVS, CDR2 FQNEAQ. The CDR3 has 19 residues. CDR3 nucleotide sequence: TGTGCCAGCAGCTCCCAGGACAGAGTTGACGGGACGGTAAATTCACCCCTCCACTTT. Amino acid sequence: CASSSQDRVDGTVNSPLHF.

Regarding this clonotype: A much larger clone sits a single nucleotide away, making a read error possible. Since no conserved phenylalanine or tryptophan closes the CDR3, a read error is the likely cause. The chain employs TRBV7-3 and TRBJ2-3, with a tentative D call TRBD2 (5 bases). The germline V gene encodes CDR1 SGHTA and CDR2 FQGTGA. This CDR3 comprises 15 residues. Trimming pared 5 bases from V and 2 bases from J, leaving 14 bases between. The CDR3 loop is CASSQEDSVTDTQYV. Written as DNA, the CDR3 is TGTGCCAGCAGCCAAGAGGATAGCGTCACAGATACGCAGTATGTT.